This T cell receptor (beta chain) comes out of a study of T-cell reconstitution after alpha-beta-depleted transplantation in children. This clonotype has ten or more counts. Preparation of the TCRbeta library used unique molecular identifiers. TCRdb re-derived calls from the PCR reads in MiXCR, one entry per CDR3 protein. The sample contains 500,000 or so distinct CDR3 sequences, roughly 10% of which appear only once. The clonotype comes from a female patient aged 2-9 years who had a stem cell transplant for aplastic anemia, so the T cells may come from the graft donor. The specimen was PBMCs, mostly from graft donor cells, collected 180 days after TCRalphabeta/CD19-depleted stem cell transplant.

The chain's CDR3 is CAWSPGTDTQYF. The CDR3 DNA follows: TGTGCCTGGAGTCCCGGGACAGATACGCAGTATTTT. The chain carries TRBV30 and TRBJ2-3, with no clear D. Germline V CDR1 and CDR2: GTSNPN, SVGIG (reference sequence). The V gene lost 2 bases and the J gene lost 3 bases, with 6 bases spanning the gap. This CDR3 contains 12 residues.